Shown below are 10 T cell receptor beta chains from a single sample sequenced in a study of T cells after yellow fever vaccination. TCRdb re-called the 5' RACE reads through MiXCR, storing one row per CDR3 protein. This sample has approximately 240,000 distinct CDR3 sequences; 3.6% occur once, and the top ten carry under 20%. The starting material was PBMCs, obtained 15 days after the yellow fever booster vaccination. These receptor sequences come from a young man who received the YFV17D yellow fever vaccine.

This clonotype was counted many times. CDR3 coding DNA: TGTGCCACCAGTGCCCGAGGGACAGGAGGGGACAATGAGCAGTTCTTC. This gives the protein CATSARGTGGDNEQFF. The chain links TRBV24-1 to TRBJ2-1; 8 positions match TRBD1. The CDR3 totals 16 residues. Germline assignment: CDR1 KGHDR and CDR2 SFDVKD. J gave up 5 bases and V 5 bases, and 10 bases lay outside the gene matches.

The chain links TRBV9 to TRBJ1-3; tentatively, D is TRBD1 (5 bases). Trimming removed 3 bases at V and 4 bases at J, with 11 bases between. The CDR3 covers 14 residues. Germline CDR1 and CDR2: SGDLS and YYNGEE. CDR3 amino acids: CASSGLRGGNTIYF. CDR3 coding DNA: TGTGCCAGCAGCGGCTTGCGGGGGGGAAACACCATATATTTT.

This clonotype was observed a handful of times. The J gene is TRBJ1-1, the V gene TRBV23-1; D not resolved. TRBV23-1 is classed as an ORF, of uncertain function. The V gene lost 3 bases and the J gene lost 0 bases, with 14 bases spanning the gap. The CDR3 sequence is 16 residues long. This CDR3 is CASSHRTVSMNTEAFF. CDR3 DNA sequence: TGCGCCAGCAGTCATCGGACCGTCTCCATGAACACTGAAGCTTTCTTT.

This clonotype was found many times. The V and J genes are TRBV30 and TRBJ2-7, with D unresolved. The CDR3 has 14 residues. The V end was cut by 2 bases, the J end by 2 bases, with 13 bases between. Germline V CDR1 and CDR2: GTSNPN, SVGIG (reference sequence). The CDR3 coding sequence is TGTGCCTGGAGTATCGGCCGGGCCCCCTACGAGCAGTACTTC. This translates into CAWSIGRAPYEQYF.

The table lists this clonotype with many counts. The V and J genes are TRBV29-1 and TRBJ1-2; tentative D call: TRBD1 (5 bases). Germline V gene data show CDR1 as SQVTM and CDR2 as ANQGSEA. Between the trimmed V and J ends, which lost 4 bases and 2 bases, there was a span of 17 bases. CDR3 length: 15 residues. CDR3 nucleotide sequence: TGCAGCGTTGCACTCGCCGGGGGGGAAAACTATGGCTACACCTTC. Protein sequence: CSVALAGGENYGYTF.

The table lists this clonotype with many counts. V is TRBV5-1 and J is TRBJ2-4; no reliable D call. Trimming shortened V by 3 bases and J by 7 bases, and 20 bases separated the two germline ends. Per the germline V gene, CDR1 is SGHRS and CDR2 is YFSETQ. This CDR3 has 16 residues. The CDR3 region has the DNA TGCGCCAGCAGCTCGACCGGGTCGACCCTTAGGAACATTCAGTACTTC. As protein: CASSSTGSTLRNIQYF.

At least ten counts were recorded for this clonotype. The rearrangement joins TRBV20-1 to TRBJ1-4; D is ambiguous. Looked up from germline, CDR1 is DFQATT and CDR2 is SNEGSKA (reference sequence). The ends were cut back, 0 bases at V and 3 bases at J, with 8 bases in the middle. CDR3 size: 14 residues. CDR3 amino acids: CSARDPRANEKLFF. The CDR3 nucleotides read TGCAGTGCTAGAGATCCACGAGCTAATGAAAAACTGTTTTTT.

This clonotype was found many times. The chain joins TRBV7-9 to TRBJ2-1; no clear D. V lost 5 bases to trimming and J lost 5 bases, with 7 bases between them. The CDR3 length is 12 residues. The germline CDR1 and CDR2 sequences are SEHNR and FQNEAQ (reference sequence). The CDR3 nucleotides are TGTGCCAGCAGCATAACGCACAATGAGCAGTTCTTC. As protein: CASSITHNEQFF.

As concerns this clonotype: At one end the junction does not follow the germline gene, possibly because of a read error. This chain links TRBV5-8 with TRBJ2-5, with 8 positions matching TRBD2. This CDR3 contains 13 residues. CDR1 SGHTS and CDR2 YDEGEE come from the germline V gene. This CDR3 reads CARSLGGRETQYF. Here the CDR3 DNA reads TGTGCCAGAAGCTTGGGCGGGAGGGAGACCCAGTACTTC.

In this sample, this clonotype turned up many times. The chain links TRBV7-2 to TRBJ2-1; TRBD2 matches 9 bases. Trimming removed 2 bases from V and 5 bases from J; junction bases left unmatched: 4. Germline CDR1 and CDR2: SGHTA and FQGNSA. This CDR3 has 15 amino acids. The CDR3 nucleotides are TGTGCCAGCAGCTTAATGGCGGGGGGGAACAATGAGCAGTTCTTC. Protein: CASSLMAGGNNEQFF.